This TCR beta chain was found in a study of blood T cell repertoires in COVID-19 (dated by TCRdb to about 2020). About the study as a whole: Collaborator samples came from the United States, Italy and Spain and covered acute and convalescent phases of COVID-19. The prospective study material was composed of cDNA or gDNA derived from T cells, B-cell-depleted T cells, or PBMCs. The dataset comprised deeply sampled blood TCRbeta repertoires from subjects exposed to, actively infected with, or recovered from COVID-19. A freely available public database, intended as a resource for researchers studying the immune response to SARS-CoV-2, is where the repertoires were released. The samples were drawn from two sources: the first 160 participants of the ongoing ImmuneRACE study, and over 1,000 subjects contributed by 6 global collaborators. The sample metadata nearly always contained a de-identified subject ID, COVID-19 status, age in years and sex. Where available, HLA class I and class II types were obtained from metadata supplied by the sample provider rather than from assay-based typing.

The investigation overall reported the following: The amount of clinical and demographic metadata varied by source and participant and was provided uncurated.

The CDR3 sequence holds 13 residues, the cysteine and phenylalanine included. Only the CDR3 region is kept as DNA, spanning 39 bases read in frame from base 1. The germline V gene encodes CDR1 SGHTS and CDR2 YDEGEE. V loses 6 bases, J loses 8 bases, and the germline ends lie 12 bases apart. A second Seattle source provided samples from volunteer blood donors who had recovered from COVID-19. Collaborating institutions collected whole blood in K2EDTA tubes following their own protocols. For TCRbeta analysis, collaborators shipped samples as frozen whole blood, isolated PBMCs, or DNA extracted from either of those sample types. This clone was observed a single time. Its cognate antigen has yet to be identified. Base qualities are not at hand, and no much larger clone is one base apart. TCRbeta CDR3 regions were amplified from genomic DNA by means of the immunoSEQ Assay, a bias-controlled multiplex PCR. Regarding the original processing steps: Nucleated cell counts per sample were estimated from amplification of reference gene primers within the assay. Sequence reads were collapsed and filtered to measure the absolute abundance of every unique TCRbeta CDR3 rearrangement. For each sample, productive Simpson clonality was calculated by taking the square root of Simpson's diversity index across productive rearrangements. Imported from immuneACCESS, the table was reduced by TCRdb to in-frame sequences with V and J called. These copies leave out some clones; in studies compared against another copy, an unresolved V gene accounts for under half, and the cause of the remainder is not known. V, J and clone size are those of that table, while D and trimming were read from the DNA. The sample table holds around 230,000 clones, of which roughly 89% were seen once. The top ten constitute about 2.2% of the sample.

The sequencing input was peripheral blood. The receptor was isolated from a young man who had recovered from COVID-19. The chain uses TRBV5-8 and TRBJ1-6, and possibly TRBD1, on 6 matching bases. At the DNA level, the sequence is TGTGCCAGCAAGGGGGACGGTGATTCACCCCTCCACTTT. This gives the protein CASKGDGDSPLHF.